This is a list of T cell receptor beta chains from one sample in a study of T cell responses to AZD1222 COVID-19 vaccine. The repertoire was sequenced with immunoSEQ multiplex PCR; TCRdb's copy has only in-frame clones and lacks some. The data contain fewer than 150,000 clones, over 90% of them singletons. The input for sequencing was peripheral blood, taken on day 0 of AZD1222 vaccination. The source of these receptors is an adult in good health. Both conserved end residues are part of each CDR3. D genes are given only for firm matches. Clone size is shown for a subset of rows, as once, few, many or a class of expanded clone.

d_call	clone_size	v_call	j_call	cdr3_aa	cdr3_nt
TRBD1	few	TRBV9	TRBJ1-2	CASSVNPRDRVLGYTF	TGTGCCAGCAGCGTGAACCCCCGGGACAGGGTTCTAGGCTACACCTTC
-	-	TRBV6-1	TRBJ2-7	CASSDLGNAGFLYF	TGTGCCAGCAGTGATCTGGGGAACGCAGGGTTCCTGTACTTC
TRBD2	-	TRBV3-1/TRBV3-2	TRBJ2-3	CASSLLAGGRSYTQYF	TGTGCCAGCAGTTTATTAGCGGGGGGCCGTAGTTATACGCAGTATTTT
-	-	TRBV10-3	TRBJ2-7	CAISVRGYEQYF	TGTGCCATCAGTGTCCGGGGCTACGAGCAGTACTTC
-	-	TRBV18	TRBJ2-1	CASSVLGYQGEQFF	TGTGCCAGCTCAGTCCTCGGGTATCAGGGTGAGCAGTTCTTC
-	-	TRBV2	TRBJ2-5	CASSEISGGGETQYF	TGTGCCAGCAGTGAAATAAGTGGGGGCGGAGAGACCCAGTACTTC
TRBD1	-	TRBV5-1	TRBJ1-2	CASREGDRGYGYTF	TGCGCCAGCAGAGAAGGAGACAGGGGGTATGGCTACACCTTC
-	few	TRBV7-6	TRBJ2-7	CASSLSAGLYEQYF	TGTGCCAGCAGCTTATCGGCAGGGCTCTACGAGCAGTACTTC
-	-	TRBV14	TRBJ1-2	CASSQDRGRGGYTF	TGTGCCAGCAGCCAAGATCGGGGTAGGGGCGGCTACACCTTC
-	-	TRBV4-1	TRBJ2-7	CASSQPTSSYEQYF	TGCGCCAGCAGCCAACCGACCTCTTCCTACGAGCAGTACTTC
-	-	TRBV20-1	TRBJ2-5	CSATGSETQYF	TGCAGTGCTACAGGGAGCGAGACCCAGTACTTC
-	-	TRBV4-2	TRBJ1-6	CASSYQVKGTREVSPLHF	TGTGCCAGCAGCTACCAAGTAAAAGGAACGAGGGAAGTTTCACCCCTCCACTTT
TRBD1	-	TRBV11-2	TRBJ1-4	CASRSTGGAGEKLFF	TGTGCCAGCAGATCCACAGGGGGCGCAGGTGAAAAACTGTTTTTT
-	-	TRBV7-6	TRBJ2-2	CASSLDVGYGGELFF	TGTGCCAGCAGCTTAGACGTTGGGTACGGCGGGGAGCTGTTTTTT
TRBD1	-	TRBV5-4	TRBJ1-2	CASSRFGTEVFRNGYTF	TGTGCCAGCAGCCGCTTCGGGACAGAGGTTTTTCGGAATGGCTACACCTTC
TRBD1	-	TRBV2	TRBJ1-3	CASQGQDSGNTIYF	TGTGCCAGCCAGGGACAGGACTCTGGAAACACCATATATTTT
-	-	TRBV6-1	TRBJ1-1	CASSEDVGGTEAFF	TGTGCCAGCAGTGAAGATGTGGGGGGAACTGAAGCTTTCTTT
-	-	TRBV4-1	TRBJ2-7	CASSPREAGEDYEQYF	TGCGCCAGCAGCCCGCGAGAGGCAGGGGAAGACTACGAGCAGTACTTC
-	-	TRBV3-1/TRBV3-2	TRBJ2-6	CASSPNSGANVLTF	TGTGCCAGCAGCCCAAACTCTGGGGCCAACGTCCTGACTTTC
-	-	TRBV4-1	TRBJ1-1	CASSQEPLGGRTEAFF	TGCGCCAGCAGCCAAGAACCACTTGGGGGTAGGACTGAAGCTTTCTTT
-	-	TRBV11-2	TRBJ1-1	CASSSLKGRAEAFF	TGTGCCAGCAGCTCTCTTAAGGGCCGAGCTGAAGCTTTCTTT
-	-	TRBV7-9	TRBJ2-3	CASSRQDSTDTQYF	TGTGCCAGCAGCCGCCAGGACAGCACAGATACGCAGTATTTT
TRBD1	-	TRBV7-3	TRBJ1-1	CASSSGTGNPEAFF	TGTGCCAGCAGCTCCGGGACAGGGAACCCTGAAGCTTTCTTT
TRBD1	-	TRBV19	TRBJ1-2	CASSFGTAFYGYTF	TGTGCCAGTAGTTTCGGGACAGCGTTCTATGGCTACACCTTC
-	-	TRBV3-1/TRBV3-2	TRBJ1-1	CASSQAGRGTEAFF	TGTGCCAGCAGCCAAGCAGGGAGGGGGACTGAAGCTTTCTTT
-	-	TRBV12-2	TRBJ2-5	CASRATGSQETQYF	TGTGCAAGTCGGGCCACAGGGAGCCAAGAGACCCAGTACTTC
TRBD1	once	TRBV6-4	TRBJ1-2	CASRATTGEGYGYTF	TGTGCCAGCAGGGCTACGACAGGGGAGGGCTATGGCTACACCTTC